This is a list of T cell receptor beta chains from one sample in a study of CD8+CD57+ T cells in acquired aplastic anemia. Each CDR3 protein is one row after TCRdb ran MiXCR on the reads. Among under 500,000 distinct CDR3 sequences listed, approximately 32% were seen once. Sequencing used sorted CD4+, CD8+, or CD8+CD57+ T cells (not recorded which) from PBMCs. These TCRs come from a human donor with aplastic anemia. The CDR3 runs from the conserved cysteine through the conserved F or W. D genes are given only for firm matches. Expanded clones are given a class, and other clones once, few, many or no size at all.

size	V	J	D	length	CDR3	DNA
many	TRBV15	TRBJ2-7	NA	13	CATSRPELREQYF	TGTGCCACCAGCAGACCAGAATTAAGGGAACAGTACTTC
NA	TRBV4-2	TRBJ2-7	TRBD2	18	CASSQDVWGLAGVYEQYF	TGTGCCAGCAGCCAAGATGTCTGGGGACTAGCGGGAGTCTACGAGCAGTACTTC
NA	TRBV7-2	TRBJ2-7	TRBD1	13	CASSRDRENEQYF	TGTGCCAGCAGCCGGGACAGGGAGAACGAGCAGTACTTC
many	TRBV20-1	TRBJ1-3	NA	12	CSAIGQLNTIYF	TGCAGTGCTATTGGACAGCTAAACACCATATATTTT
few	TRBV5-8	TRBJ1-3	NA	12	CASRISGNTIYF	TGTGCCAGCAGGATCTCTGGAAACACCATATATTTT
many	TRBV19	TRBJ2-5	NA	15	CASSAAESVTETQYF	TGTGCCAGTAGTGCGGCAGAGTCAGTGACAGAGACCCAGTACTTC
NA	TRBV2	TRBJ2-7	NA	13	CASSAKQDYEQYF	TGTGCCAGCAGCGCGAAGCAAGACTACGAGCAGTACTTC
many	TRBV29-1	TRBJ1-1	TRBD1	14	CSVSPTGGHTEAFF	TGCAGCGTTTCCCCCACAGGGGGGCACACTGAAGCTTTCTTT
NA	TRBV10-2	TRBJ2-7	TRBD2	15	CASSPLIAGAYEQYF	TGTGCCAGCAGCCCCCTAATAGCGGGGGCTTACGAGCAGTACTTC
many	TRBV20-1	TRBJ1-1	NA	12	CSTSHGYAEAFF	TGCAGTACGAGCCACGGGTACGCTGAAGCTTTCTTT
many	TRBV2	TRBJ2-7	NA	14	CASSPGVGVSEQYF	TGTGCCAGCAGTCCAGGGGTTGGAGTGAGCGAGCAGTACTTC
many	TRBV20-1	TRBJ1-6	TRBD1	14	CSARSDRDDSPLHF	TGCAGTGCTAGATCGGACAGGGACGATTCACCCCTCCACTTT
many	TRBV25-1	TRBJ2-7	NA	13	CASSVGGLYEQYF	TGTGCCAGCAGTGTAGGGGGGCTCTACGAGCAGTACTTC
NA	TRBV11-1	TRBJ2-1	TRBD2	16	CASSSGTSGRVNEQFF	TGTGCCAGCAGCTCCGGGACTAGCGGGAGGGTGAATGAGCAGTTCTTC
few	TRBV18	TRBJ1-6	NA	19	CASSPTGTTPGSYNSPLHF	TGTGCCAGCTCACCTACCGGGACGACCCCCGGCTCCTATAATTCACCCCTCCACTTT
few	TRBV24-1	TRBJ1-2	NA	12	CATSDLRGFNTF	TGTGCCACCAGTGATTTGCGAGGGTTCAACACCTTC
few	TRBV30	TRBJ2-7	NA	11	CAWRAADEQYF	TGTGCCTGGAGGGCAGCGGACGAGCAGTACTTC
many	TRBV20-1	TRBJ1-5	NA	12	CSVGGINQPQHF	TGCAGTGTAGGCGGGATTAATCAGCCCCAGCATTTT
many	TRBV20-1	TRBJ2-7	NA	13	CSAMGLLPYEQYF	TGCAGTGCCATGGGACTCCTGCCATACGAGCAGTACTTC
few	TRBV30	TRBJ2-7	TRBD2	15	CAWSNRAGGPTEQYF	TGTGCCTGGAGTAACCGGGCGGGAGGGCCCACCGAGCAGTACTTC
many	TRBV9	TRBJ1-2	NA	13	CASSVDRYYGYTF	TGTGCCAGCAGCGTAGACAGGTACTATGGCTACACCTTC
many	TRBV7-2	TRBJ1-2	NA	15	CASSPGQDTNYGYTF	TGTGCCAGCAGCCCCGGTCAGGATACGAACTATGGCTACACCTTC
NA	TRBV6-1	TRBJ1-3	NA	16	CASSENGLMEGNTIYF	TGTGCCAGCAGTGAAAACGGGCTGATGGAGGGAAACACCATATATTTT
few	TRBV15	TRBJ2-6	NA	14	CATTGGAGANVLTF	TGTGCCACAACCGGCGGGGCTGGGGCCAACGTCCTGACTTTC
few	TRBV6-1	TRBJ1-1	TRBD1	15	CASSPGTGGRTEAFF	TGTGCCAGTAGCCCCGGGACAGGGGGCAGGACTGAAGCTTTCTTT
many	TRBV7-9	TRBJ2-1	NA	12	CASRFGQNEQFF	TGTGCCAGCAGGTTCGGACAGAATGAGCAGTTCTTC
NA	TRBV19	TRBJ1-3	NA	19	CASSIRLQGIQRAGSTIYF	TGTGCCAGTAGTATCCGCCTCCAGGGGATCCAGAGGGCTGGAAGCACCATATATTTT
NA	TRBV5-1	TRBJ2-5	TRBD2	16	CASSLTGTSGQETQYF	TGCGCCAGCAGCCTTACCGGGACTAGCGGCCAAGAGACCCAGTACTTC
NA	TRBV29-1	TRBJ1-1	NA	13	CSVTSTVNTEAFF	TGCAGCGTGACTTCGACAGTGAACACTGAAGCTTTCTTT
NA	TRBV13	TRBJ2-1	NA	14	CASKEQGPQGPVFF	TGTGCCAGCAAGGAGCAGGGTCCCCAGGGGCCGGTATTCTTC
NA	TRBV20-1	TRBJ2-5	NA	14	CSALWAPGEETQYF	TGCAGTGCATTATGGGCCCCGGGGGAAGAGACCCAGTACTTC
many	TRBV19	TRBJ2-1	TRBD2	13	CASSIDSGGEQFF	TGTGCCAGTAGTATAGACAGCGGGGGCGAGCAGTTCTTC
many	TRBV9	TRBJ1-1	TRBD1	15	CASSGQGPLNTEAFF	TGTGCCAGCAGCGGACAGGGTCCATTGAACACTGAAGCTTTCTTT
NA	TRBV10-3	TRBJ1-1	TRBD1	14	CAISSDRVGTEAFF	TGTGCCATCAGCTCAGACAGGGTTGGTACTGAAGCTTTCTTT
NA	TRBV6-1	TRBJ2-5	TRBD1	14	CASSAIRGRETQYF	TGTGCCAGCAGTGCGATCAGGGGGCGGGAGACCCAGTACTTC
many	TRBV2	TRBJ2-7	TRBD2	13	CASKRTSGSEQYF	TGTGCCAGCAAGCGGACTAGCGGGAGCGAGCAGTACTTC
few	TRBV28	TRBJ1-5	NA	13	CASIGRVRQPQHF	TGTGCCAGCATAGGGAGGGTCCGTCAGCCCCAGCATTTT
once	TRBV15	TRBJ1-1	NA	15	CATSRDRGLNSEAFF	TGTGCCACCAGCAGAGATAGGGGACTGAACAGTGAAGCTTTCTTT
many	TRBV7-2	TRBJ1-1	NA	15	CASSSTQGRNTEAFF	TGTGCCAGCAGCTCAACTCAGGGCAGGAACACTGAAGCTTTCTTT
NA	TRBV20-1	TRBJ2-7	NA	15	CSASPTVYEAGGQYF	TGCAGTGCTAGCCCCACGGTCTATGAGGCCGGCGGGCAGTACTTC
few	TRBV24-1	TRBJ2-7	NA	13	CATSTGGGYEQYF	TGTGCCACCTCGACCGGGGGAGGCTACGAGCAGTACTTC
NA	TRBV5-1	TRBJ2-3	NA	17	CASSLVFETASTDTQYF	TGCGCCAGCAGCTTGGTTTTTGAAACAGCTAGCACAGATACGCAGTATTTT
few	TRBV11-1	TRBJ2-1	NA	14	CASSRRLGDNEQFF	TGTGCCAGCAGCCGTAGACTAGGTGACAATGAGCAGTTCTTC
many	TRBV14	TRBJ2-7	NA	15	CASSPVNGASYEQYF	TGTGCCAGCAGCCCCGTTAACGGGGCCTCCTACGAGCAGTACTTC
few	TRBV19	TRBJ1-1	TRBD1	16	CASSTLPSPGGGEAFF	TGTGCCAGTAGTACCCTACCATCCCCAGGGGGCGGGGAAGCTTTCTTT
NA	TRBV2	TRBJ1-6	NA	15	CASGGGTAHNSPLHF	TGTGCCAGCGGGGGGGGGACGGCGCATAATTCACCCCTCCACTTT
many	TRBV19	TRBJ1-5	NA	12	CATAGSNQPQHF	TGTGCCACAGCAGGGAGCAATCAGCCCCAGCATTTT
many	TRBV2	TRBJ2-1	TRBD1	13	CASSEEGGDEQFF	TGTGCCAGCAGTGAAGAAGGGGGCGATGAGCAGTTCTTC
NA	TRBV7-2	TRBJ1-5	NA	15	CASSLSLGDNQPQHF	TGTGCCAGCAGCCTGAGTCTGGGGGACAATCAGCCCCAGCATTTT
few	TRBV2	TRBJ1-1	TRBD1	15	CASSLRDRGNTEAFF	TGTGCCAGCAGTCTCCGGGACAGGGGGAACACTGAAGCTTTCTTT
many	TRBV7-3	TRBJ1-1	NA	13	CASSSGGATEAFF	TGTGCCAGCAGCTCCGGCGGTGCCACTGAAGCTTTCTTT
many	TRBV7-9	TRBJ1-2	NA	14	CASSSDGANYGYTF	TGTGCCAGCAGCTCCGACGGCGCTAACTATGGCTACACCTTC
few	TRBV6-1	TRBJ1-5	NA	14	CASSRTEDNQPQHF	TGTGCCAGCAGTCGGACAGAAGACAATCAGCCCCAGCATTTT
NA	TRBV6-1	TRBJ2-3	NA	13	CASSIDGADTQYF	TGTGCCAGCTCCATTGACGGGGCGGATACGCAGTATTTT
NA	TRBV27	TRBJ2-1	NA	14	CATAERVGYNEQFF	TGTGCCACCGCTGAGCGGGTGGGGTACAATGAGCAGTTCTTC
NA	TRBV12-3/TRBV12-4	TRBJ1-1	TRBD1	15	CASSSETTGFAEAFF	TGTGCCAGCAGTTCGGAAACGACAGGGTTTGCTGAAGCTTTCTTT
NA	TRBV30	TRBJ2-7	NA	12	CAWSVRDYEQYF	TGTGCCTGGAGTGTTAGGGATTACGAGCAGTACTTC
many	TRBV4-3	TRBJ2-7	NA	15	CASSQAWTGAYEQYF	TGCGCCAGCAGCCAAGCCTGGACCGGTGCCTACGAGCAGTACTTC
NA	TRBV19	TRBJ2-1	TRBD2	12	CASRQLGTSCNF	TGTGCCAGCAGACAACTCGGGACTAGCTGTAACTTC
NA	TRBV7-3	TRBJ2-2	NA	14	CASSLVTNTGELFF	TGTGCCAGCAGCTTAGTCACGAACACCGGGGAGCTGTTTTTT